The 28 T cell receptor beta chains presented below share a single source sample, sequenced in a study of cytomegalovirus exposure and HLA in healthy donors. PCR primers comprised 60 Vbeta and 13 Jbeta primers. Assay: immunoSEQ multiplex PCR; the TCRdb copy retains only in-frame clones and omits some. Counted here are fewer than 250,000 clones, approximately 80% occurring once; the ten biggest clones make up around a sixth. Sequenced: PBMCs. The source of these receptors is a man aged 35 to 55 in good health and CMV-seronegative.

This chain connects TRBV4-3 to TRBJ1-1, with D tentatively TRBD1 (6 bases). This CDR3 region has 14 residues. CDR1 and CDR2 (germline): LGHNA, YSLEER. V was trimmed by 0 bases and J by 7 bases, leaving 12 bases between them. CDR3 DNA sequence: TGCGCCAGCAGCCAAGATCTAGCGGACAGTGAAGCTTTCTTT. Amino acid sequence: CASSQDLADSEAFF.

The chain carries TRBV9 and TRBJ2-1, with 7 bases matching TRBD2. After removal of 0 bases from V and 8 bases from J, the junction contained 8 bases not matched to a gene. CDR3 length: 15 amino acids. In germline, CDR1 is SGDLS, CDR2 YYNGEE. CDR3: CASSVGAGILDEQFF. DNA of the CDR3: TGTGCCAGCAGCGTAGGAGCGGGAATCTTAGATGAGCAGTTCTTC.

The genes are TRBV11-2 and TRBJ2-7; the D gene is possibly TRBD1 (6 bases). Germline CDR1 and CDR2: SGHAT and FQNNGV. Trimming stripped 5 bases from V and 4 bases from J, with 18 bases between. This CDR3 has 15 residues. The CDR3 DNA sequence: TGTGCCAGCAGCATAGGACAGCTTCTTTCTTACGAGCAGTACTTC. Its protein product is CASSIGQLLSYEQYF. Based on the CDR3 plus reference TRBV11-2 and TRBJ2-7, the full variable domain is EAGVAQSPRYKIIEKRQSVAFWCNPISGHATLYWYQQILGQGPKLLIQFQNNGVVDDSQLPKDRFSAERLKGVDSTLKIQPAKLEDSAVYLCASSIGQLLSYEQYFGPGTRLTVT.

The chain carries TRBV30 and TRBJ1-1; TRBD1 might be the D (6 bases). This CDR3 is 12 amino acids long. Looked up from germline, CDR1 is GTSNPN and CDR2 is SVGIG (reference sequence). V lost 2 bases and J 4 bases, leaving 8 bases between the germline ends. CDR3 sequence (DNA): TGTGCCTGGAGTTTGACAGGCACTGAAGCTTTCTTT. This encodes CAWSLTGTEAFF.

This sequence joins TRBV9 and TRBJ2-3; TRBD2 agrees at 9 bases. Losses at the gene ends were 6 bases for V and 2 bases for J; bases not matched to a gene: 13. Germline V gene sequence: CDR1 SGDLS, CDR2 YYNGEE. The CDR3 is 17 amino acids. The CDR3 nucleotides are TGTGCCAGCACCCCGGCGGGGGGGCCGTGGGCCACAGATACGCAGTATTTT. Protein sequence: CASTPAGGPWATDTQYF. The entire variable domain, with the rest obtained from reference TRBV9 and TRBJ2-3, is as follows: DSGVTQTPKHLITATGQRVTLRCSPRSGDLSVYWYQQSLDQGLQFLIQYYNGEERAKGNILERFSAQQFPDLHSELNLSSLELGDSALYFCASTPAGGPWATDTQYFGPGTRLTVL.

The chain is built from TRBV7-8 and TRBJ2-3; 8 nucleotides line up with TRBD1. The germline CDR1 and CDR2 sequences are SGHVS and FQNEAQ. The CDR3 totals 16 residues. Germline trimming cut 7 bases from V and 1 base from J; bases unmatched to any gene: 10. CDR3 sequence (DNA): TGTGCCAGCACCCGACAGGGGACGCTGGGCACAGATACGCAGTATTTT. This codes for CASTRQGTLGTDTQYF. The full variable domain, in which reference TRBV7-8 and TRBJ2-3 provide the parts outside the CDR3, is GAGVSQSPRYKVAKRGQDVALRCDPISGHVSLFWYQQALGQGPEFLTYFQNEAQLDKSGLPSDRFFAERPEGSVSTLKIQRTQQEDSAVYLCASTRQGTLGTDTQYFGPGTRLTVL.

J is TRBJ2-1 and V is TRBV7-9, with 15 bases lining up with TRBD2. The germline gives CDR1 SEHNR, CDR2 FQNEAQ (reference sequence). The V gene end was trimmed by 5 bases and the J gene end by 7 bases; junction bases not matched to a gene: 15. The CDR3 length is 19 residues. The CDR3 DNA reads as TGTGCCAGCAGCCCCAGGAGGGGACTAGCGGGAGGCTCGGGAAATGAGCAGTTCTTC. Translating gives CASSPRRGLAGGSGNEQFF. Combining the CDR3 with reference TRBV7-9 and TRBJ2-1 gives the whole variable domain DTGVSQNPRHKITKRGQNVTFRCDPISEHNRLYWYRQTLGQGPEFLTYFQNEAQLEKSRLLSDRFSAERPKGSFSTLEIQRTEQGDSAMYLCASSPRRGLAGGSGNEQFFGPGTRLTVL.

The V gene is TRBV4-3, the J gene TRBJ2-1; 10 positions agree with TRBD2. The V gene's germline CDR1 is LGHNA and CDR2 YSLEER. Unmatched junction bases numbered 6, after V lost 4 bases and J lost 3 bases. CDR3 size: 16 residues. CDR3 in amino acids: CASSLISGGGYNEQFF. The CDR3 DNA sequence: TGCGCCAGCAGCCTTATAAGCGGGGGGGGCTACAATGAGCAGTTCTTC.

This chain links TRBV30 with TRBJ1-5, with TRBD1 as a possible D gene (5 bases). V lost 3 bases, J lost 5 bases, and 14 bases lay in between. The CDR3 totals 14 residues. Germline V gives CDR1 GTSNPN, CDR2 SVGIG (reference sequence). CDR3 in DNA: TGTGCCTGGAGCGCCTGGGCAGGGCATCAGCCCCAGCATTTT. Its protein product is CAWSAWAGHQPQHF.

This clone has more than one count but fewer than ten. This chain links TRBV28 with TRBJ2-2; 7 bases are a match to TRBD1. Germline V gene sequence: CDR1 MDHEN, CDR2 SYDVKM. This CDR3 region has 12 residues. The CDR3 here is CATQGTTGELFF. CDR3 sequence (DNA): TGTGCTACACAGGGGACCACCGGGGAGCTGTTTTTT.

The chain links TRBV2 to TRBJ2-3; maybe TRBD1 (6 bases). This CDR3 is built from 14 residues. V lost 6 bases, J lost 6 bases, and 16 bases lay in between. Germline-derived CDR1 and CDR2 are SNHLY and FYNNEI. CDR3 sequence (DNA): TGTGCCAGCAGAGCCGGGACACCTGGGGATACGCAGTATTTT. It encodes CASRAGTPGDTQYF. The complete variable domain, with remaining parts taken from reference TRBV2 and TRBJ2-3, reads EPEVTQTPSHQVTQMGQEVILRCVPISNHLYFYWYRQILGQKVEFLVSFYNNEISEKSEIFDDQFSVERPDGSNFTLKIRSTKLEDSAMYFCASRAGTPGDTQYFGPGTRLTVL.

The J gene is TRBJ1-2, the V gene TRBV2; TRBD1 matches at 7 bases. Germline V gene data show CDR1 as SNHLY and CDR2 as FYNNEI. CDR3 length equals 14 residues. V lost 5 bases and J lost 6; bases outside the gene matches: 9. CDR3 sequence reads: CASSSRQGTDGYTF. The CDR3, as DNA: TGTGCCAGCAGTTCTAGACAGGGAACGGATGGCTACACCTTC.

The chain is built from TRBV7-2 and TRBJ2-2; 8 bases match TRBD2. This CDR3 has 16 amino acids. V dropped 2 bases and J dropped 3; count of bases not matched to a gene: 5. CDR1 is SGHTA, CDR2 FQGNSA, per germline. The CDR3 reads CASSLFSGGYTGELFF. The DNA of the CDR3 is TGTGCCAGCAGCTTATTCAGCGGGGGTTACACCGGGGAGCTGTTTTTT.

The chain has TRBV6-4 and TRBJ1-6; D ambiguous. Germline loops: CDR1 MRHNA, CDR2 SNTAGT. V was clipped by 4 bases and J by 8 bases, with 9 bases between them. The CDR3 has 13 amino acids. Here the CDR3 reads CASSASGDSPLHF. In nucleotides, the CDR3 is TGTGCCAGCAGTGCGTCAGGTGATTCACCCCTCCACTTT.

The rearrangement links TRBV5-1 to TRBJ2-7, with a tentative D call TRBD1 (6 bases). V was cut by 5 bases and J by 6 bases, with 18 bases left in between. CDR1 and CDR2 (germline): SGHRS, YFSETQ. There are 14 residues in the CDR3. CDR3 protein: CASRYLFGQSEQYF. The DNA for the CDR3 is TGCGCCAGCAGATACCTCTTTGGACAGAGCGAGCAGTACTTC.

This sequence joins TRBV6-5 and TRBJ2-7; 7 bases align to TRBD2. The germline V gene encodes CDR1 MNHEY and CDR2 SVGAGI. Trimming cost V 5 bases and J 3 bases; bases outside gene matches: 4. CDR3 size: 13 residues. CDR3 bases: TGTGCCAGCAGTAAGCGGGAAAGCTACGAGCAGTACTTC. It translates to CASSKRESYEQYF.

J is TRBJ2-7 and V is TRBV19, with no clear D. The CDR3 covers 13 residues. Germline CDR1 is LNHDA and CDR2 is SQIVND (reference sequence). Between the trimmed V and J ends, which lost 3 bases and 2 bases, there was a span of 8 bases. The chain's CDR3 is CASSIDIAYEQYF. In DNA form, the CDR3 reads TGTGCCAGTAGTATCGACATTGCCTACGAGCAGTACTTC.

The chain links TRBV27 to TRBJ1-5, with TRBD1 as a possible D gene (5 bases). The V and J ends lost 5 bases and 7 bases respectively, with 15 bases between them. This CDR3 has 14 residues. Germline assignment: CDR1 MNHEY and CDR2 SMNVEV (reference sequence). The CDR3 nucleotides read TGTGCCAGCAGTCCTGGCAGGGTACGACAGCCCCAGCATTTT. It yields the protein CASSPGRVRQPQHF.

The rearrangement links TRBV7-2 to TRBJ1-3; the D is unclear. V was clipped by 1 base and J by 8 bases, with 12 bases between them. Germline CDR1 SGHTA, CDR2 FQGNSA. The CDR3 contains 14 residues. This CDR3 reads CASSLGPLEYTIYF. CDR3 DNA sequence: TGTGCCAGCAGCTTAGGCCCCTTGGAGTACACCATATATTTT.

The chain has TRBV5-1 and TRBJ1-2; D might be TRBD1 (5 bases). Germline CDR1 is SGHRS and CDR2 is YFSETQ. CDR3 length equals 14 residues. Trimming took off 1 base at V and 2 bases at J, with 9 bases between the two ends. The CDR3 loop reads CASSLSTANYGYTF. CDR3 coding DNA: TGCGCCAGCAGCTTGTCGACAGCCAACTATGGCTACACCTTC.

The chain employs TRBV30 and TRBJ2-3, with 8 bases matching TRBD2. The CDR3 totals 15 residues. The V gene's germline CDR1 is GTSNPN and CDR2 SVGIG (reference sequence). After removal of 2 bases from V and 1 base from J, the junction contained 5 bases not matched to a gene. CDR3 bases: TGTGCCTGGAGTAGCGGGAGTTCCGGCACAGATACGCAGTATTTT. Translating it yields CAWSSGSSGTDTQYF. Drawing the rest from reference TRBV30 and TRBJ2-3, the complete variable domain is SQTIHQWPATLVQPVGSPLSLECTVEGTSNPNLYWYRQAAGRGLQLLFYSVGIGQISSEVPQNLSASRPQDRQFILSSKKLLLSDSGFYLCAWSSGSSGTDTQYFGPGTRLTVL.

The rearrangement links TRBV30 to TRBJ2-3, with TRBD2 as a possible D gene (6 bases). Deletions cut 0 bases from V and 5 bases from J, with 12 bases between. This CDR3 contains 14 residues. CDR1 GTSNPN and CDR2 SVGIG come from the germline V gene (reference sequence). This chain's CDR3 is CAWSVRGVLDTQYF. The CDR3 DNA sequence: TGTGCCTGGAGTGTACGCGGGGTATTAGATACGCAGTATTTT.

This clone was detected only a few times. The gene calls are TRBV27 and TRBJ2-7; D is unresolved. Germline CDR1 and CDR2: MNHEY and SMNVEV (reference sequence). V lost 3 bases, J lost 4 bases, and 13 bases lay in between. CDR3 length: 14 residues. CDR3 nucleotides: TGTGCCAGCAGTTTTTTAGGAGATTTTTACGAGCAGTACTTC. Its protein is CASSFLGDFYEQYF.

V and J are TRBV28 and TRBJ1-5; D is possibly TRBD1 (6 bases). This CDR3 has 19 residues. Per the germline V gene, CDR1 is MDHEN and CDR2 is SYDVKM. V lost 1 base and J lost 6, with 25 bases in between. CDR3 region: CASSLYTSGTLGRGQPQHF. The CDR3 DNA reads TGTGCCAGCAGTTTATACACCTCGGGGACACTAGGACGGGGTCAGCCCCAGCATTTT.

The rearrangement links TRBV5-1 to TRBJ2-1; 14 bases map to TRBD2. Germline-derived CDR1 and CDR2 are SGHRS and YFSETQ. The V and J ends lost 4 bases and 6 bases, in that order; junction bases with no gene match: 3. CDR3 length: 15 residues. CDR3: CASSPGTSGGNEQFF. The CDR3 DNA reads TGCGCCAGCAGCCCCGGGACTAGCGGGGGCAATGAGCAGTTCTTC.

The chain employs TRBV2 and TRBJ2-7; 11 bases align to TRBD1. CDR1 and CDR2 (germline): SNHLY, FYNNEI. The V segment lost 9 bases and the J segment 3 bases; nucleotides outside the gene matches: 1. CDR3 length equals 12 residues. CDR3 coding DNA: TGTGCCAGTGGGACAGGGGGCTACGAGCAGTACTTC. Amino acids: CASGTGGYEQYF.

The chain recombines TRBV5-6 with TRBJ2-3; 7 bases fit TRBD2. V trimming: 4 bases; J trimming: 4 bases; junction bases outside the gene matches: 9. CDR1 and CDR2 (germline): SGHDT, YYEEEE. This CDR3 is 15 amino acids long. CDR3 DNA: TGTGCCAGCAGCCCTTGGGGGGGTCGCGCAGATACGCAGTATTTT. It translates to CASSPWGGRADTQYF. Drawing the rest from reference TRBV5-6 and TRBJ2-3, the complete variable domain is DAGVTQSPTHLIKTRGQQVTLRCSPKSGHDTVSWYQQALGQGPQFIFQYYEEEERQRGNFPDRFSGHQFPNYSSELNVNALLLGDSALYLCASSPWGGRADTQYFGPGTRLTVL.

In this sample, this clone turned up a few times. This chain connects TRBV19 to TRBJ2-7; the match to TRBD2 covers 8 bases. From germline, CDR1 is LNHDA and CDR2 SQIVND (reference sequence). V dropped 5 bases and J dropped 0; count of bases not matched to a gene: 9. The CDR3 sequence is 16 residues long. CDR3 sequence (DNA): TGTGCCAGTAGTGCAAGTACTAGCGGTAGCTCCTACGAGCAGTACTTC. Its protein product is CASSASTSGSSYEQYF.